The clone carrying this T cell receptor beta chain has a count of ten or more. TCRdb redid the calling of the RT-PCR reads with MiXCR, one entry per CDR3 protein. The sample shows 700,000 to 800,000 distinct CDR3 sequences, approximately 18% of them seen only once. The entry originates in a study of response to subunit inactivated influenza vaccine. Germline CDR1 is LGHDT and CDR2 is YNNKEL (reference sequence). V gave up 0 bases and J gave up 0 bases, with 5 bases separating them. There are 14 residues in the CDR3. The receptor comes from a man aged 45-65 years who received an inactivated influenza vaccine. V usage is TRBV3-1 and J usage is TRBJ2-5; D gene unclear. The material sequenced was PBMCs from blood, taken about 5 days after vaccination. The CDR3 loop is CASSQDPYQETQYF. The CDR3 DNA follows: TGTGCCAGCAGCCAAGATCCGTACCAAGAGACCCAGTACTTC.